This T cell receptor (beta chain) comes out of a study of vaccination and CD4 T cells after COVID-19. Study context: Four females and six males made up the convalescents, with two Hispanic.

Per the germline V gene, CDR1 is SGHKS and CDR2 is YYEKEE (reference sequence). Trimming took 5 bases from V and 1 from J, leaving 6 bases between them. The length of the CDR3 is 12 residues. On this clonotype: What it binds is not known.

Cultured CD4+ T-cell DNA underwent Oncomine TCR Beta short-read sequencing. MiXCR, applied by TCRdb to the PCR reads, yields one record per CDR3 protein. This sample has approximately 12,000 distinct CDR3 sequences; under 75% occur once, and the top ten carry roughly 8%. Noted treatment: roughly 11-day PBMC culture with coronavirus spike peptide pools or control peptides (ViraFEST assay). This rearrangement joins TRBV5-5 to TRBJ2-5; D not resolved. The sample comprised CD4+ T cells from blood, cultured in vitro. The clonotype originates from a human donor who had recovered from COVID-19. The CDR3 coding sequence is TGTGCCAGCAGATTAGGCCAAGAGACCCAGTACTTC. Translating it yields CASRLGQETQYF. Complete variable domain (other parts from reference TRBV5-5 and TRBJ2-5): DAGVTQSPTHLIKTRGQQVTLRCSPISGHKSVSWYQQVLGQGPQFIFQYYEKEERGRGNFPDRFSARQFPNYSSELNVNALLLGDSALYLCASRLGQETQYFGPGTRLLVL.